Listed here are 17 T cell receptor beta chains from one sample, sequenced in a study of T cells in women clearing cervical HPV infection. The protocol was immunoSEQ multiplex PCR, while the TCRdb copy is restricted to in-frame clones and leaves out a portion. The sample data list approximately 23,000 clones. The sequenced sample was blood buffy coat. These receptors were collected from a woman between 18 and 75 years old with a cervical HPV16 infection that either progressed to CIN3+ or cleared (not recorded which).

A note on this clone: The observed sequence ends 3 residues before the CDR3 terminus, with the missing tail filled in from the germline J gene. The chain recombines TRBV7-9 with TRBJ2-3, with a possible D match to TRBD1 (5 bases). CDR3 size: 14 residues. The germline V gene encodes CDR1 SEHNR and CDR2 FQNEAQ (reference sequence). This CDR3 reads CASSLGHFQETQYF. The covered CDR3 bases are TGTGCCAGCAGCCTCGGACATTTCCAAGAGACG. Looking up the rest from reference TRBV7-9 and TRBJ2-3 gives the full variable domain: DTGVSQNPRHKITKRGQNVTFRCDPISEHNRLYWYRQTLGQGPEFLTYFQNEAQLEKSRLLSDRFSAERPKGSFSTLEIQRTEQGDSAMYLCASSLGHFQETQYFGPGTRLTVL.

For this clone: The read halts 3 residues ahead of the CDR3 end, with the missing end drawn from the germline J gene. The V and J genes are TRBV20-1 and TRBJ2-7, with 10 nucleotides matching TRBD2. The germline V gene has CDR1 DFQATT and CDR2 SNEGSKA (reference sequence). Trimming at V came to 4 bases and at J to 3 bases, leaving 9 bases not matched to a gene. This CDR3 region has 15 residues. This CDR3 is CSATSGRAIHYEQYF. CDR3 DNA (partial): TGCAGTGCTACCAGCGGGAGGGCCATCCACTACGAG.

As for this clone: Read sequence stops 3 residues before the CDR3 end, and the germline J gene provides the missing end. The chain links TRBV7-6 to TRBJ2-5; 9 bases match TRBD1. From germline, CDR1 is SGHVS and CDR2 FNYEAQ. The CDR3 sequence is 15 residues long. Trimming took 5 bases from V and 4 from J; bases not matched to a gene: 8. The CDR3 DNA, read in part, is TGTGCCAGCAGCCAGCCACAGGGGGCGGGAGAGACC. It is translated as CASSQPQGAGET. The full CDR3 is CASSQPQGAGETQYF.

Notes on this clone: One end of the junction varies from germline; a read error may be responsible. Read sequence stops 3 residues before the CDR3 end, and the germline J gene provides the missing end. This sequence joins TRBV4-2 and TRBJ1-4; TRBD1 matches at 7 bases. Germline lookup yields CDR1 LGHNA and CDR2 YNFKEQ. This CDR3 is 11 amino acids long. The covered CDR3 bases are TGCGCCAGCAGCACAGGGGCTAAA. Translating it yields CASSTGAK. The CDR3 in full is CASSTGAKLFF.

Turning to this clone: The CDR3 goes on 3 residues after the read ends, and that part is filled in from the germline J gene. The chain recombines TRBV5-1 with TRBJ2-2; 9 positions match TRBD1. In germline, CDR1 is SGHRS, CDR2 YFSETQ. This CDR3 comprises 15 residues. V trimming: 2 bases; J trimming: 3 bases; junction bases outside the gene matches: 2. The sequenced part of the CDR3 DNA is TGCGCCAGCAGCTTCCGGACAGGGGACACCGGGGAG. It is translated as CASSFRTGDTGE. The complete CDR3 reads CASSFRTGDTGELFF. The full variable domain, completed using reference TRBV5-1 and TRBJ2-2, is KAGVTQTPRYLIKTRGQQVTLSCSPISGHRSVSWYQQTPGQGLQFLFEYFSETQRNKGNFPGRFSGRQFSNSRSEMNVSTLELGDSALYLCASSFRTGDTGELFFGEGSRLTVL.

The DNA read from the CDR3 is TGCAGTGCTAGTATGGGACTAGCACAAACCAGGAATGAG. Translation: CSASMGLAQTRNE. The CDR3 as a whole reads CSASMGLAQTRNEQFF. The chain joins TRBV20-1 to TRBJ2-1, with TRBD2 identical over 9 bases. The read comes to an end 3 residues before the CDR3 does, leaving the germline J gene to fill in the end. Germline V gene sequence: CDR1 DFQATT, CDR2 SNEGSKA (reference sequence). This CDR3 is built from 16 residues. J was trimmed by 7 bases and V by 3 bases; bases with no gene match: 13.

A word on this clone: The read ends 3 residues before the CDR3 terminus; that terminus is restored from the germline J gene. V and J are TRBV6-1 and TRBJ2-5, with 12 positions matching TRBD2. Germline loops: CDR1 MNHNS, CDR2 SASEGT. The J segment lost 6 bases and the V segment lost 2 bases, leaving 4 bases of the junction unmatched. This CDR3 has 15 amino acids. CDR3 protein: CASSERLAGVKTQYF. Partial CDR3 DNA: TGTGCCAGCAGTGAAAGACTAGCGGGAGTAAAGACC.

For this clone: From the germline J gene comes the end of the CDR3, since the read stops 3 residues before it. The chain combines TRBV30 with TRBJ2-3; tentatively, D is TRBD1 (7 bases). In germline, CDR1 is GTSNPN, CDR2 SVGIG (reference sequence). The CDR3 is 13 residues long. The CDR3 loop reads CAWAGQSQQPQYF. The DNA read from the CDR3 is TGTGCCTGGGCGGGACAGAGCCAACAGCCG.

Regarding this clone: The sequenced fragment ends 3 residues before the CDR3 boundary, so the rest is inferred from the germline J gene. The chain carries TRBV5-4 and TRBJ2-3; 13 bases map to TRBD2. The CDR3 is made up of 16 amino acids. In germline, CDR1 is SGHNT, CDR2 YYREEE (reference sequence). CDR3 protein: CASSFGLAGDQETQYF. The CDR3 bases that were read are TGTGCCAGCAGCTTCGGACTAGCGGGGGACCAAGAGACG.

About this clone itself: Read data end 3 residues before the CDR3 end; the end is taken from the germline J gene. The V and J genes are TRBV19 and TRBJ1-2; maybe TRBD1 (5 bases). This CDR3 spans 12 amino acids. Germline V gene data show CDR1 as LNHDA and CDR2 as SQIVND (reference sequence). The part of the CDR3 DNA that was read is TGTGCCAGTAGTCCCGACAGATACGAC. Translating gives CASSPDRYD. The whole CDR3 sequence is CASSPDRYDYTF. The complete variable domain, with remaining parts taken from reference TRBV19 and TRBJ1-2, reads DGGITQSPKYLFRKEGQNVTLSCEQNLNHDAMYWYRQDPGQGLRLIYYSQIVNDFQKGDIAEGYSVSREKKESFPLTVTSAQKNPTAFYLCASSPDRYDYTFGSGTRLTVV.

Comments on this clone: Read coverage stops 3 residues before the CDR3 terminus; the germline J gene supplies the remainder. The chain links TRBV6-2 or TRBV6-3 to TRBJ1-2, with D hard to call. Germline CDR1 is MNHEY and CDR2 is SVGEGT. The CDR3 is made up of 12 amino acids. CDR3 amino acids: CASSSSSYDYTF. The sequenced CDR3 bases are TGTGCCAGCAGTTCGAGCTCCTACGAC.

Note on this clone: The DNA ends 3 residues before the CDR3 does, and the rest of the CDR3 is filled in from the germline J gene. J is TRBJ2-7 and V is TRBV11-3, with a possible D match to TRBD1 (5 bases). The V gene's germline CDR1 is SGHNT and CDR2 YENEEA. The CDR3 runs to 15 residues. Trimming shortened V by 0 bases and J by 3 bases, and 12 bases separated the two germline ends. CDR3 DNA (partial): TGTGCCAGCAGCTTAGATAGCCGGACAAACTACGAG. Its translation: CASSLDSRTNYE. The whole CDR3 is CASSLDSRTNYEQYF. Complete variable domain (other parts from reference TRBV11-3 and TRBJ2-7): EAGVVQSPRYKIIEKKQPVAFWCNPISGHNTLYWYLQNLGQGPELLIRYENEEAVDDSQLPKDRFSAERLKGVDSTLKIQPAELGDSAVYLCASSLDSRTNYEQYFGPGTRLTVT.

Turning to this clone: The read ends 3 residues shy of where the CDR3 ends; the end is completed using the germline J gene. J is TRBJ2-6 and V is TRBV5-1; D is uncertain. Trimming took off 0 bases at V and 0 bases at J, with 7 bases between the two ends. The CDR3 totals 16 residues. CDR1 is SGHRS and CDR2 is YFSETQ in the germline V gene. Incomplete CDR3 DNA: TGCGCCAGCAGCTTGGACACCATCTCTGGGGCCAACGTC. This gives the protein CASSLDTISGANV. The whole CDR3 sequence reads CASSLDTISGANVLTF.

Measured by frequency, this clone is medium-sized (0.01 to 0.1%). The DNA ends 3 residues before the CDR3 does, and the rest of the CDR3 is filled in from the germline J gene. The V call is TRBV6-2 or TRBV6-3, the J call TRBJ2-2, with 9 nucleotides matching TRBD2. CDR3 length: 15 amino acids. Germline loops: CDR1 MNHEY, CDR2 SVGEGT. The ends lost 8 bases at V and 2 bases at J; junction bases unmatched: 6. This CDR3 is CASALSGGNTGELFF. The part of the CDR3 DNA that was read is TGTGCCAGCGCCCTTAGCGGGGGAAACACCGGGGAG.

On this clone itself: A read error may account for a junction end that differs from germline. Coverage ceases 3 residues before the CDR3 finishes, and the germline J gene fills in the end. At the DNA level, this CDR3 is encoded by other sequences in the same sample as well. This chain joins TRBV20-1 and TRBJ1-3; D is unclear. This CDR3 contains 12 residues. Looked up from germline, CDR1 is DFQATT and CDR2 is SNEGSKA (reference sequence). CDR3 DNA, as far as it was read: TGCAGTGCTAGAGGGACTGGAAACACA. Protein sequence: CSARGTGNT. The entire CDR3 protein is CSARGTGNTIYF.

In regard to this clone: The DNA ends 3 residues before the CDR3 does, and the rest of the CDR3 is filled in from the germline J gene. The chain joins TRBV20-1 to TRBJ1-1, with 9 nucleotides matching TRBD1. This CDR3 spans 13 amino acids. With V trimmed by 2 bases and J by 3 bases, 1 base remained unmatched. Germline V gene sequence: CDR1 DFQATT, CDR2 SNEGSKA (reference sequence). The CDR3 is CSARRQGDTEAFF. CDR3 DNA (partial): TGCAGTGCTAGAAGACAGGGGGACACTGAA.

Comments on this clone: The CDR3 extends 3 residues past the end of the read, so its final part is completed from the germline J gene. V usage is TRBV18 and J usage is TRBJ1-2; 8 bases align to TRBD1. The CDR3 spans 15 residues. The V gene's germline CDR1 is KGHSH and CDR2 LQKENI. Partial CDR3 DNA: TGTGCCAGCTCACCACCGGGACAGGCGTCCTACGAC. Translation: CASSPPGQASYD. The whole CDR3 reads CASSPPGQASYDYTF.